This T cell receptor (beta chain) was captured by sequencing in a study of PD-1 blockade in classical Hodgkin lymphoma. Only a few counts were recorded for this clone. All patients experienced relapse after autologous stem cell transplantation, and brentuximab vedotin exposure was variable. The CDR3 runs 15 residues. Germline CDR1 is WSHSY and CDR2 is SAAADI. V was pared by 6 bases and J by 2 bases, with 8 bases of the junction left unmatched. Here immunoSEQ multiplex PCR was the method, and the copy in TCRdb shows in-frame clones only, minus some. The data show nearly 100,000 clones, roughly 88% seen once.

This specimen was peripheral blood mononuclear cells (PBMCs), taken at baseline. The chain links TRBV10-2 to TRBJ2-7, with 9 bases lining up with TRBD2. This clonotype originated in a human donor with classical Hodgkin lymphoma. DNA for the CDR3: TGCGCCAGCAGAGGGACTAGCTTTCCCACCTACGAGCAGTACTTC. Residues: CASRGTSFPTYEQYF.